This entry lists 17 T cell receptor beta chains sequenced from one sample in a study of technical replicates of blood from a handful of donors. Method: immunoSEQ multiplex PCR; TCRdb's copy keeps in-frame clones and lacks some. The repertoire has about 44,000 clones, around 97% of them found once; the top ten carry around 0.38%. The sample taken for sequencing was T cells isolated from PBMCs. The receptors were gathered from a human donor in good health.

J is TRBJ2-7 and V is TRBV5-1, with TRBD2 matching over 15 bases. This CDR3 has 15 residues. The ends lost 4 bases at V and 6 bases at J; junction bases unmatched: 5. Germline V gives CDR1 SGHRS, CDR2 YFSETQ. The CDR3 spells CASSAGLAGGAEQYF. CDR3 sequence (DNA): TGCGCCAGCAGCGCGGGACTAGCGGGAGGAGCCGAGCAGTACTTC. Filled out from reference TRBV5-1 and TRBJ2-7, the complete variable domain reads KAGVTQTPRYLIKTRGQQVTLSCSPISGHRSVSWYQQTPGQGLQFLFEYFSETQRNKGNFPGRFSGRQFSNSRSEMNVSTLELGDSALYLCASSAGLAGGAEQYFGPGTRLTVT.

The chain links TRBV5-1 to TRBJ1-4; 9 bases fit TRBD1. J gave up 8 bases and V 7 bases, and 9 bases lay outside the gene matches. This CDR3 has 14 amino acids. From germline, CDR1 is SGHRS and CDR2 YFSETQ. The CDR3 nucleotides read TGCGCCAGCGTTCAGGGACAGGGACGAGAAAAACTGTTTTTT. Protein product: CASVQGQGREKLFF.

CDR3 sequence reads: CASSATVNTEAFF. Written as DNA, the CDR3 is TGTGCCAGCAGCGCGACAGTGAACACTGAAGCTTTCTTT. The V call is TRBV5-5, the J call TRBJ1-1; maybe TRBD1 (5 bases). This CDR3 comprises 13 residues. CDR1 SGHKS and CDR2 YYEKEE come from the germline V gene (reference sequence). Trimming removed 4 bases at V and 0 bases at J, with 7 bases between.

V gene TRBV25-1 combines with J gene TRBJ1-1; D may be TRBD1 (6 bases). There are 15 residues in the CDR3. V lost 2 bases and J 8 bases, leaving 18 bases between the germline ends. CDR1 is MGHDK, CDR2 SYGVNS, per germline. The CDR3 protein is CASSEGKTGTQEAFF. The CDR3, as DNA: TGTGCCAGCAGTGAAGGGAAGACCGGGACACAGGAAGCTTTCTTT.

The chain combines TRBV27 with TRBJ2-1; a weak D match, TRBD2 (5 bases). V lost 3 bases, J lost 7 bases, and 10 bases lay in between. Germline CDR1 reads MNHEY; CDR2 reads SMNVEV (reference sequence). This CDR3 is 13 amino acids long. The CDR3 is CASSFGLRNEQFF. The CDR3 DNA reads TGTGCCAGCAGTTTCGGACTCCGGAATGAGCAGTTCTTC.

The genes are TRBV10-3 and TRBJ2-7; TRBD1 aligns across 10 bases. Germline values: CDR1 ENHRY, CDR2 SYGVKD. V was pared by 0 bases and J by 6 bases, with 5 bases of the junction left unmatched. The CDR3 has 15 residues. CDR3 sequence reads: CAISESRDRGLEQYF. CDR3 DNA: TGTGCCATCAGTGAGTCTCGGGACAGGGGCCTCGAGCAGTACTTC.

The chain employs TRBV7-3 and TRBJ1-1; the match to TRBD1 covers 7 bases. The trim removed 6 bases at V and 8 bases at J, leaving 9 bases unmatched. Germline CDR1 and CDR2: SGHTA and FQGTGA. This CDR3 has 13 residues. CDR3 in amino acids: CASSYRGAVEAFF. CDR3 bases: TGTGCCAGCAGTTACAGGGGCGCGGTCGAAGCTTTCTTT.

The chain's CDR3 is CASSFKNNEQFF. The CDR3 nucleotides read TGTGCCAGCAGCTTTAAAAACAATGAGCAGTTCTTC. The J gene is TRBJ2-1, the V gene TRBV7-2; unclear D gene. Germline V gene lookup returns CDR1 SGHTA and CDR2 FQGNSA. The CDR3 extends over 12 amino acids. V shed 3 bases and J shed 5 bases, with 5 bases lying between them. The variable domain in full, completed from reference TRBV7-2 and TRBJ2-1, reads GAGVSQSPSNKVTEKGKDVELRCDPISGHTALYWYRQSLGQGLEFLIYFQGNSAPDKSGLPSDRFSAERTGGSVSTLTIQRTQQEDSAVYLCASSFKNNEQFFGPGTRLTVL.

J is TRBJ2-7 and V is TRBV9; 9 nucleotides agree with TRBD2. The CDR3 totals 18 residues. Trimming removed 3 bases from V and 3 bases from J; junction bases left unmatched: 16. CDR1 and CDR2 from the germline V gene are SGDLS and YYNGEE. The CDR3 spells CASSAGTGTSSPRYEQYF. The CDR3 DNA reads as TGTGCCAGCAGCGCTGGGACCGGGACTAGCTCCCCCCGCTACGAGCAGTACTTC.

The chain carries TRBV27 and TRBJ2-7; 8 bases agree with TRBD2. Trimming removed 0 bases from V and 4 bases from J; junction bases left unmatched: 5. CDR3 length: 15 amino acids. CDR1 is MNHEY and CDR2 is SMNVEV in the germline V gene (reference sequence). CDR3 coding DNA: TGTGCCAGCAGTTTATCGTCCGGGAGGGTTTACGAGCAGTACTTC. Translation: CASSLSSGRVYEQYF.

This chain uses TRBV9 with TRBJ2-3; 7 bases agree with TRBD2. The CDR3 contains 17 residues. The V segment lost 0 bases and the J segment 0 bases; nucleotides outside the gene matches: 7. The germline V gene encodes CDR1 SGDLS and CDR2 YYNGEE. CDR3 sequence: CASSVEGLVGSTDTQYF. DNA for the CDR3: TGTGCCAGCAGCGTAGAAGGACTAGTAGGGAGCACAGATACGCAGTATTTT.

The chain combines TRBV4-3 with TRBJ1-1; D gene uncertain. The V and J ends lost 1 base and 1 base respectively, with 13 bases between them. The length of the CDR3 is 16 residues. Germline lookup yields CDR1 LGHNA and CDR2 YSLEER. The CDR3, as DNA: TGCGCCAGCAGCCAAGTCTTGTTTCTTAGGAACACTGAAGCTTTCTTT. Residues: CASSQVLFLRNTEAFF.

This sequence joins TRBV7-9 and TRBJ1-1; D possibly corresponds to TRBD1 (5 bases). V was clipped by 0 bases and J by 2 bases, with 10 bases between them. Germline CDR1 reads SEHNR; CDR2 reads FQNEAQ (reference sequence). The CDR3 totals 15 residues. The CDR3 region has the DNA TGTGCCAGCAGCTTAGCGCTTCAGGGAAACACTGAAGCTTTCTTT. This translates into CASSLALQGNTEAFF.

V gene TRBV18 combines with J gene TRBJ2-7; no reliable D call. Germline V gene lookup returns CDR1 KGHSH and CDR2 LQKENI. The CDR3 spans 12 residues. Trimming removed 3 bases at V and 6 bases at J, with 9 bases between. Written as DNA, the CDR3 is TGTGCCAGCTCACCCCAGACTCGCGAGCAGTACTTC. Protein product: CASSPQTREQYF.

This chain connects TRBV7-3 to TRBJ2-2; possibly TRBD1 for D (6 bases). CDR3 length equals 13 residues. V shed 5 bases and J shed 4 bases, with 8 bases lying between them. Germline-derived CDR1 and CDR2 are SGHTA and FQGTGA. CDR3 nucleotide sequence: TGTGCCAGCAGCCGGACAGTCACCGGGGAGCTGTTTTTT. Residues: CASSRTVTGELFF.

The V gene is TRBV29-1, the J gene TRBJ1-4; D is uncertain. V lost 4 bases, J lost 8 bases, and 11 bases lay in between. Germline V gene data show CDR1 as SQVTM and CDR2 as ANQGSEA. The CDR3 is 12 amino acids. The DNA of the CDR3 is TGCAGCGTTGTTTCAGGAGGGGAAAAACTGTTTTTT. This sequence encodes CSVVSGGEKLFF.

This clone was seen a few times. The CDR3 nucleotides are TGTGCCAGCATAGGGGGTAACAATCAGCCCCAGCATTTT. Translated, it gives CASIGGNNQPQHF. The V and J genes are TRBV2 and TRBJ1-5; perhaps TRBD1 as D (6 bases). CDR1 SNHLY and CDR2 FYNNEI come from the germline V gene. V was pared by 7 bases and J by 3 bases, with 10 bases between. The CDR3 totals 13 residues.